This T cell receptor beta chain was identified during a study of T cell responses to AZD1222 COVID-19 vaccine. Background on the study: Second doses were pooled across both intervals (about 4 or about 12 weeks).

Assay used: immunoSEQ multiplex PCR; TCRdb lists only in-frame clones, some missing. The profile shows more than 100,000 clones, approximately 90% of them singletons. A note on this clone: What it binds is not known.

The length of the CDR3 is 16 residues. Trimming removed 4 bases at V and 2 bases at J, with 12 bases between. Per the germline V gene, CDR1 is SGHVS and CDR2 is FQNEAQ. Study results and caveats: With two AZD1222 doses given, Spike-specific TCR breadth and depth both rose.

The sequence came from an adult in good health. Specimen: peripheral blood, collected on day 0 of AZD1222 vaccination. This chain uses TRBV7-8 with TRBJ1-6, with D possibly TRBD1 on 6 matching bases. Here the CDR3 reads CASSSTGSPYNSPLHF. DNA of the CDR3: TGTGCCAGCAGCTCCACAGGGTCCCCCTATAATTCACCCCTCCACTTT.